This TCR beta chain was found in a study of blood T cell repertoires in COVID-19 (dated by TCRdb to 2020 to 2022). Regarding the study in general: The collaborator samples originated in the United States, Italy and Spain and spanned the acute and convalescent phases of COVID-19. The prospective study material was composed of cDNA or gDNA derived from T cells, B-cell-depleted T cells, or PBMCs. Subjects who had been exposed to COVID-19, were actively infected with it, or had recovered from it provided the deeply sampled blood TCRbeta repertoires that made up the dataset. The repertoires were made available in a free public database intended to serve as a resource for research on the immune response to SARS-CoV-2. The samples were drawn from the first 160 participants of the ongoing ImmuneRACE study and from some 1,300 subjects provided by 6 global collaborators. The sample metadata nearly always contained a de-identified subject ID, COVID-19 status, age in years and sex. Where available, HLA class I and class II types were obtained from metadata supplied by the sample provider rather than from assay-based typing. Broad study findings and their caveats: The quantity of clinical and demographic metadata differed by source and by participant and was supplied without curation.

For this chain, trimming is 6 bases at the V end and 5 bases at the J end, and the number of junction bases without a gene match is 3. The CDR3 numbers 12 residues from cysteine through phenylalanine. Here the CDR3 DNA is all that survives: 36 bases in frame from base 1. Participants in the prospective study were aged roughly 18 to 89 years, lived in over 20 United States geographic areas, and enrolled through a virtual design. In the prospective study, cohorts were assigned on the basis of participant-reported clinical history obtained from a screening survey and a study questionnaire. Recovered participants in ImmuneRACE Cohort 3 were defined as having two consecutive negative NP/OP PCR tests, clearance from a healthcare professional, or resolution of symptoms. In the prospective study, mobile phlebotomists collected whole blood, serum and a nasopharyngeal or oropharyngeal swab from each participant. Additional blood draws and questionnaires over an approximately two-month period could optionally be provided by prospective study participants. Blood samples from the prospective study were shipped frozen or at room temperature prior to DNA extraction.

About this clone itself: What this receptor recognizes is not known. It has no much larger one-base neighbor in the sample; base qualities were not kept.

TCRbeta CDR3 regions were amplified from genomic DNA using the immunoSEQ Assay, a bias-controlled multiplex PCR. The paper's processing steps were these. The number of nucleated cells in each sample was estimated from the amplification of reference gene primers within the assay. Sequence reads were collapsed and filtered to measure the absolute abundance of every unique TCRbeta CDR3 rearrangement. For each sample, productive Simpson clonality was calculated as the square root of Simpson's diversity index over productive rearrangements. TCRdb retrieved this table from immuneACCESS and kept in-frame rearrangements only. Not all clones are present; in checked studies, unresolved V genes account for under half, and no reason is known for the remainder. D and trimming come from the DNA, and the V and J calls and clone size come from that table. Counted in this sample were 210,000 or so clones; about 80% of them appeared once. The ten largest account for around 2% of the sample.

Sequencing input: PBMCs or T cells enriched from blood (not recorded which). The sequence joins TRBV12-3 or TRBV12-4 to TRBJ1-1; 7 central nucleotides agree with TRBD1. The clonotype comes from a man aged 55 to 70 who had recovered from COVID-19. CDR3 reads: CASRAGGTEAFF. The sequenced DNA: TGTGCCAGCAGGGCAGGGGGAACTGAAGCTTTCTTT.